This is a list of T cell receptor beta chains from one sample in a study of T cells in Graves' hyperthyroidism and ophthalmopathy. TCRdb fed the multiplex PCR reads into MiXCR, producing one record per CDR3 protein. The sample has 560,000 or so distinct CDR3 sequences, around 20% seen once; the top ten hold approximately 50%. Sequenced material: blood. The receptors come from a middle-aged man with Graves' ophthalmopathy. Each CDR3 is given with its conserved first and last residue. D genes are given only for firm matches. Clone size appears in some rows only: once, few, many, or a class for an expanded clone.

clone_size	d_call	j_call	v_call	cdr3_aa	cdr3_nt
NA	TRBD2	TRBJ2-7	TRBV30	CAWRFSMTSGRQGGVYEQYF	TGTGCCTGGAGGTTCTCCATGACTAGCGGGAGGCAAGGAGGGGTATACGAGCAGTACTTC
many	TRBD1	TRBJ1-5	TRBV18	CASAGQGSNQPQHF	TGTGCCAGCGCGGGACAGGGAAGCAATCAGCCCCAGCATTTT
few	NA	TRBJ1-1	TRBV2	CASMGAIEAFF	TGTGCCAGCATGGGGGCTATTGAAGCTTTCTTT
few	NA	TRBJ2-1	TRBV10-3	CAIRLTSTDEQFF	TGTGCCATCAGGTTGACTAGTACAGATGAGCAGTTCTTC
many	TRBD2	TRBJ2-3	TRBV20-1	CSARASGGTDTQYF	TGCAGTGCTAGGGCTAGCGGAGGCACAGATACGCAGTATTTT
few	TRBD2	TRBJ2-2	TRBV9	CASSAGLAVNTGELFF	TGTGCCAGCAGCGCGGGACTAGCGGTTAACACCGGGGAGCTGTTTTTT
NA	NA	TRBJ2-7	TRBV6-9	CASSSSGARSQEQYF	TGTGCCAGCAGTTCTTCAGGGGCTAGGTCGCAGGAGCAGTACTTC
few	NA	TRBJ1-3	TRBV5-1	CASLSAGLISGNTIYF	TGCGCCAGCCTTTCGGCCGGCCTGATCTCTGGAAACACCATATATTTT
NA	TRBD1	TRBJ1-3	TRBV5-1	CASSLGLTGTAGNTIYF	TGCGCCAGCAGCTTGGGACTGACCGGGACAGCTGGAAACACCATATATTTT
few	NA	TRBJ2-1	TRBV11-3	CASSFGEINEQFF	TGTGCCAGCAGCTTCGGGGAGATCAATGAGCAGTTCTTC
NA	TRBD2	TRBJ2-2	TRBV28	CASSLLLASGSPGELFF	TGTGCCAGCAGTTTGTTATTGGCTAGCGGGAGTCCCGGGGAGCTGTTTTTT
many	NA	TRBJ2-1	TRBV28	CASSLEQSSYNEQFF	TGTGCCAGCAGTTTAGAACAGAGCTCCTACAATGAGCAGTTCTTC
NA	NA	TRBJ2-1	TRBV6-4	CASSEQVAANGPFEQFF	TGTGCCAGCAGTGAACAGGTGGCGGCCAACGGTCCGTTCGAGCAGTTCTTC
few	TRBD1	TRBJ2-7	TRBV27	CASSPSGGQGAREQYF	TGTGCCAGCAGTCCTTCCGGGGGTCAGGGGGCTCGGGAGCAGTACTTC
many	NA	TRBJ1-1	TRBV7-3	CASSQGGSTEAFF	TGTGCCAGCAGCCAAGGGGGAAGCACTGAAGCTTTCTTT
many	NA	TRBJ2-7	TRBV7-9	CASSLDGGLTYEQYF	TGTGCCAGCAGCTTGGACGGTGGGCTAACCTACGAGCAGTACTTC
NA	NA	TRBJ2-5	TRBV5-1	CASRQPGETQYF	TGCGCCAGCAGACAGCCAGGGGAGACCCAGTACTTC
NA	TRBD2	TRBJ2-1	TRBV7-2	CASGVTGLAEYNEQFF	TGTGCCAGCGGCGTAACCGGACTAGCGGAATACAATGAGCAGTTCTTC
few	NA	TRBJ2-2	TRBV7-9	CAIPFAGELFF	TGTGCCATCCCATTCGCGGGGGAGCTGTTTTTT
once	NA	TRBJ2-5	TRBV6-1	CASSTLIWDSIEETQYF	TGTGCCAGCAGCACACTTATCTGGGATAGCATCGAAGAGACCCAGTACTTC
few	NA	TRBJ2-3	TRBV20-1	CVECTDTQYF	TGCGTTGAATGCACAGATACGCAGTATTTT
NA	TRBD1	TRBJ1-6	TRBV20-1	CSAPDRGRVNSPLHF	TGCAGTGCCCCGGACAGGGGGAGGGTTAATTCACCCCTCCACTTT
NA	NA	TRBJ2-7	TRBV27	CASMILASSGEQYF	TGTGCCAGCATGATACTAGCCTCCTCAGGCGAGCAGTACTTC
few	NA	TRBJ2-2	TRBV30	CAWSVMGITGELFF	TGTGCCTGGAGTGTAATGGGGATTACCGGGGAGCTGTTTTTT
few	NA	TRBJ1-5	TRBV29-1	CSAGGVNQPQHF	TGCAGCGCGGGGGGAGTCAATCAGCCCCAGCATTTT
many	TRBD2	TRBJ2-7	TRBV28	CASRSSSGSYEQYF	TGTGCCAGCAGGTCGTCGAGCGGGAGCTACGAGCAGTACTTC
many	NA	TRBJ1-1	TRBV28	CASSPRAPMNTEAFF	TGTGCCAGCAGTCCCCGCGCACCAATGAACACTGAAGCTTTCTTT
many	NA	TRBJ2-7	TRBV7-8	CASSPSVNRPYEQYF	TGTGCCAGCAGCCCCTCCGTAAACAGGCCCTACGAGCAGTACTTC
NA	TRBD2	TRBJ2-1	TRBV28	CASSPETSRHYNEQFF	TGTGCCAGCAGTCCCGAGACTAGCAGACATTACAATGAGCAGTTCTTC